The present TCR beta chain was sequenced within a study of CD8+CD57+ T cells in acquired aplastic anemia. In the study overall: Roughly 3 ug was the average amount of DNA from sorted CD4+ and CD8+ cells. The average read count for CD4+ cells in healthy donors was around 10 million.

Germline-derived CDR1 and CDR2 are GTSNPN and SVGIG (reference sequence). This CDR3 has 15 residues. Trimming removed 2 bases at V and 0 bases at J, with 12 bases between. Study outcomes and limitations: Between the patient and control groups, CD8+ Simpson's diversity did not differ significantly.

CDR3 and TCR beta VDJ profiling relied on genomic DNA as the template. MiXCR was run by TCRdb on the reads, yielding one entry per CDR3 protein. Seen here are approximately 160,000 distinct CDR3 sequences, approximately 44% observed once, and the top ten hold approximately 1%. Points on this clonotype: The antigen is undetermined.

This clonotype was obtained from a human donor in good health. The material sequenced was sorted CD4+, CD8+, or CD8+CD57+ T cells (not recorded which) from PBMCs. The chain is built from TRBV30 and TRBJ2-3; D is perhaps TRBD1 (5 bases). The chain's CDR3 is CAWSKGNPSTDTQYF. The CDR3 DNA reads TGTGCCTGGAGTAAGGGGAACCCTAGCACAGATACGCAGTATTTT.